This T cell receptor beta chain was obtained from a study of tumor and adjacent non-tumor tissue in lung cancer. Looking at the study overall: About 4.17 million productive TCRbeta reads were obtained per sample on average. General study findings and limits: Shorter survival was associated with higher TCR diversity in tumors.

This sample's RNA came from whole unsorted tissue. The normal lung tissue was taken more than 3 cm from the tumor edge. Newly diagnosed lung cancer patients had thoracic surgery in China, August–late 2014, without prior chemotherapy. Three rounds of nested PCR, following a modified ARM-PCR protocol, produced the TCRbeta library. TCRdb used MiXCR to reprocess the multiplex PCR reads, holding one entry per CDR3 protein. Among 60,000 to 85,000 distinct CDR3 sequences listed, approximately 82% were seen once. Germline lookup yields CDR1 MDHEN and CDR2 SYDVKM. The CDR3 has 13 residues. With regard to this clonotype: The antigen remains undetermined. Its ends do not fully match the called genes, so a read error is possible.

The rearrangement uses TRBV28 and TRBJ1-2; no firm D call. Input material: distant non-tumor lung tissue. The clonotype comes from a man aged 70-80 years with non-small cell lung cancer. The DNA of the CDR3 is TGTGCCAGAAGGAAGCTTGGAGACTATGGCTATACCTTC. This codes for CARRKLGDYGYTF.